These 5 T cell receptor beta chains came from one sample sequenced in a study of OX40 agonist ivuxolimab in advanced cancers. Produced via immunoSEQ multiplex PCR; TCRdb's table is partial and in-frame only. The sample contains 50,000 to 55,000 clones, approximately 80% of which appear only once. Sequencing was performed on CD4+ or CD8+ T cells sorted from blood, taken in a trial of the OX40 agonist ivuxolimab. The source is an adult with an advanced solid tumor such as melanoma, head and neck, liver or kidney cancer.

The genes are TRBV19 and TRBJ2-7; D gene ambiguous. Germline CDR1 reads LNHDA; CDR2 reads SQIVND (reference sequence). There are 15 residues in the CDR3. Trimming took 1 base from V and 6 from J, leaving 16 bases between them. CDR3 protein: CASSIVKGISAEQYF. The CDR3 coding sequence is TGTGCCAGTAGTATAGTGAAAGGGATAAGCGCCGAGCAGTACTTC.

The chain recombines TRBV7-7 with TRBJ1-6, with D maybe TRBD1 (5 bases). The germline CDR1 and CDR2 sequences are SSHAT and FNYEAQ (reference sequence). This CDR3 comprises 14 residues. Trimming stripped 0 bases from V and 13 bases from J, with 13 bases between. This CDR3 reads CASSLAGGGPPLHF. In DNA form, the CDR3 reads TGTGCCAGCAGCTTAGCGGGCGGGGGACCCCCCCTCCACTTT.

The rearrangement joins TRBV5-1 to TRBJ2-3; D gene ambiguous. Germline CDR1 reads SGHRS; CDR2 reads YFSETQ. The CDR3 consists of 12 residues. The V end was cut by 5 bases, the J end by 0 bases, with 4 bases between. CDR3 sequence: CASSWSTDTQYF. CDR3 sequence (DNA): TGCGCCAGCAGTTGGAGCACAGATACGCAGTATTTT.

Many counts were recorded for this clone. The DNA of the CDR3 is TGTGCCAGCAGCCAAGGGAAGGGACTGGGCCTCGGAGATACGCAGTATTTT. This sequence encodes CASSQGKGLGLGDTQYF. The chain links TRBV14 to TRBJ2-3, with D possibly being TRBD2 (6 bases). Germline-derived CDR1 and CDR2 are SGHDN and FVKESK. The CDR3 is 17 amino acids. V was clipped by 1 base and J by 5 bases, with 19 bases between them.

The J gene is TRBJ2-1, the V gene TRBV11-3, with D perhaps given as TRBD1 or TRBD2 (6 bases each). There are 16 residues in the CDR3. Between the trimmed V and J ends, which lost 0 bases and 0 bases, there was a span of 9 bases. CDR1 and CDR2 from the germline V gene are SGHNT and YENEEA. This CDR3 is CASSLEGGHSYNEQFF. The CDR3 DNA reads as TGTGCCAGCAGCTTAGAGGGGGGACACTCCTACAATGAGCAGTTCTTC.